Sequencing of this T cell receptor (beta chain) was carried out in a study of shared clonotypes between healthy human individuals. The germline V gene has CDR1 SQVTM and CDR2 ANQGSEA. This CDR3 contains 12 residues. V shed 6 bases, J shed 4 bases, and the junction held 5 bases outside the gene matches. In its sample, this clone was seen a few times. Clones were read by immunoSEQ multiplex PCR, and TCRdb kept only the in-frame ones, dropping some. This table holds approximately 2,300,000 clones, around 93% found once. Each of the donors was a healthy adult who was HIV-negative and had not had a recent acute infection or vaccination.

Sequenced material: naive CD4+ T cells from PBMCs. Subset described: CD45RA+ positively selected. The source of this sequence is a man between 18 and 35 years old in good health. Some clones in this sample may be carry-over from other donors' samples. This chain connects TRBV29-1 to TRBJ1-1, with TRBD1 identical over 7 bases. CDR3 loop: CSVGNRGTEAFF. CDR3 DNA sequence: TGCAGCGTGGGAAACAGGGGCACTGAAGCTTTCTTT.